In this sample, the clone carrying this T cell receptor (beta chain) turned up once. This entry is derived from a study of blood T cell repertoires in COVID-19. Generated by immunoSEQ multiplex PCR, the TCRdb table keeps only in-frame clones and is missing some. The table records about 270,000 clones, about nine tenths of them present only once. In germline, CDR1 is SGHRS, CDR2 YFSETQ. The V and J ends lost 2 bases and 3 bases respectively, with 14 bases between them. This CDR3 comprises 16 residues. The sequenced sample was PBMCs or T cells enriched from blood (not recorded which). This rearrangement joins TRBV5-1 to TRBJ2-2, with D unresolved. This TCR was recovered from a woman younger than 45 with acute COVID-19. In DNA, the CDR3 is TGCGCCAGCAGCTTACGTCCGGGTGGAGACACCGGGGAGCTGTTTTTT. Protein product: CASSLRPGGDTGELFF.